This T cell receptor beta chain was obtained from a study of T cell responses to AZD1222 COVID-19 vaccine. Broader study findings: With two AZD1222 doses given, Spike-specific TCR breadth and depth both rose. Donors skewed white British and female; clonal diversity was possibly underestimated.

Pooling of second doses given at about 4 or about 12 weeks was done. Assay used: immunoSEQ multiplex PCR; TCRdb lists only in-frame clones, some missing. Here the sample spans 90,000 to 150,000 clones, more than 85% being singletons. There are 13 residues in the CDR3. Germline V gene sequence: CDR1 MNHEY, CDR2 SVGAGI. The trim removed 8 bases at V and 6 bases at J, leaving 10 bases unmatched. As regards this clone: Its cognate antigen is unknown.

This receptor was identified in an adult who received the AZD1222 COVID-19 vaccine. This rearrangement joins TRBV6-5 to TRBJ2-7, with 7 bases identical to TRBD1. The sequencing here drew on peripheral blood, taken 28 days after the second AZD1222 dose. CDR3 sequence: CASDRERVSEQYF. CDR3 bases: TGTGCCAGCGACAGGGAGAGGGTCAGCGAGCAGTACTTC.